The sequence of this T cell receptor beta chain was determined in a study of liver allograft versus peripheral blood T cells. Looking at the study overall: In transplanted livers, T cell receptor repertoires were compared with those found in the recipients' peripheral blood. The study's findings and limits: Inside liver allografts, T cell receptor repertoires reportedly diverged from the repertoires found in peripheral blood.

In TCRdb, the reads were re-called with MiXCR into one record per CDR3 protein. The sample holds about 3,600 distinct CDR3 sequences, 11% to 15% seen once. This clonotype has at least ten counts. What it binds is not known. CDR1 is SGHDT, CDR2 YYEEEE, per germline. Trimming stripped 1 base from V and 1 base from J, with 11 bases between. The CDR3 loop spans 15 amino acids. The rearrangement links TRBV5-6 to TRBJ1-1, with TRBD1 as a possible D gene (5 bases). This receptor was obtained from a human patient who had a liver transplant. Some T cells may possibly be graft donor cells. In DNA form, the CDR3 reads TGTGCCAGCAGCTTGCGCGGCAGGGCGAACACTGAAGCTTTCTTT. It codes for CASSLRGRANTEAFF.